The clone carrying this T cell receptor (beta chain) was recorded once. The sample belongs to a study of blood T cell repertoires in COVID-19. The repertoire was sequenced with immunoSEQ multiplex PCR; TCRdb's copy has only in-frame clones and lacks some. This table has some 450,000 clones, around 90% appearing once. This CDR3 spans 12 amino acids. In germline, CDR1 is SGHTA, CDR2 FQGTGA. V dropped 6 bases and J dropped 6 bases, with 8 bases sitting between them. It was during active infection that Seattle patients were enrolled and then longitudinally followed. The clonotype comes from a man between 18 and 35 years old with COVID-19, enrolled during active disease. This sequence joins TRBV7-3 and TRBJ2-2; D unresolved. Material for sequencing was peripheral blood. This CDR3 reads CASSPISGELFF. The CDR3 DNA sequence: TGTGCCAGCAGTCCTATTTCCGGGGAGCTGTTTTTT.